This T cell receptor (beta chain) was profiled in a study of regulatory dendritic cells for organ transplantation. The CDR3 extends over 14 amino acids. Germline values: CDR1 GTSNPN, CDR2 SVGIG (reference sequence). With 4 bases removed from V and 2 bases from J, the gap between germline ends came to 14 bases. Data came from immunoSEQ multiplex PCR; TCRdb stores just in-frame clones and leaves some out. Here the sample spans approximately 35,000 clones, 85% to 90% being singletons. This TCR derives from a human donor in good health. Sequencing was performed on naive CD4+ T cells from blood. Stated subset: CD45RA+ naive T cells. This chain links TRBV30 with TRBJ1-2; unclear D gene. In nucleotides, the CDR3 is TGTGCCTGGACTTTTCAAGGAGAGAACTATGGCTACACCTTC. This codes for CAWTFQGENYGYTF.